This TCR beta chain was sequenced during a study of T-cell reconstitution after alpha-beta-depleted transplantation in children. Notes on the study in general: Diversity and T-cell counts at one year after transplant derived mostly from new T cells. It was surviving recipient T cells and thymic progenitors that gave some patients high TCRbeta diversity at day 60. Reportedly, roughly two months post-transplant, alpha-beta T cells arose from several hundred expanded graft clones.

Preparation of the TCRbeta library involved a method that used unique molecular identifiers. TCRdb reprocessed the PCR reads via MiXCR and lists one record per CDR3 protein. The table has hundreds of thousands of distinct CDR3 sequences, roughly 15% seen once. On this clonotype: As yet, its antigen is unknown.

Germline-derived CDR1 and CDR2 are SEHNR and FQNEAQ (reference sequence). The CDR3 sequence is 15 residues long. J lost 5 bases, V lost 3 bases, and 7 bases had no gene match. This receptor was obtained from a male patient younger than 18 who had a stem cell transplant for acute lymphoblastic leukemia, so the T cells may come from the graft donor. This rearrangement joins TRBV7-9 to TRBJ1-5, with TRBD1 matching 7 bases. The material was PBMCs, mostly from graft donor cells, obtained 360 days after TCRalphabeta/CD19-depleted stem cell transplant. This chain's CDR3 is CASSFGTASDQPQHF. Here the CDR3 DNA reads TGTGCCAGCAGCTTTGGGACAGCCTCGGATCAGCCCCAGCATTTT.